Listed below are T cell receptor beta chains from one sample, sequenced in a study of esophageal squamous cell carcinoma under preoperative chemotherapy. TCRdb reanalysed the PCR reads using MiXCR and keeps one entry per CDR3 protein. The repertoire includes about 15,000 distinct CDR3 sequences, approximately 48% of them detected once, and roughly 30% sits in the top ten. This material was obtained from a patient given preoperative chemotherapy. The receptors stem from a human donor with esophageal squamous cell carcinoma. The donor label of this sample is uncertain. CDR3s leave out the opening cysteine and the closing phenylalanine or tryptophan. A D gene is named only where the DNA matches it firmly.

CDR3 | J | V | D
ASSPVGGGGTDTQY | TRBJ2-3 | TRBV18 | TRBD2
ASSRKIGGAGNEKLF | TRBJ1-4 | TRBV27 | NA
ASSFGQGGETQY | TRBJ2-5 | TRBV11-3 | TRBD1
ASSASDEQF | TRBJ2-1 | TRBV12-3/TRBV12-4 | NA
ASSSQVYEQY | TRBJ2-7 | TRBV11-2 | NA
ASSFTNQRDNEQF | TRBJ2-1 | TRBV12-3/TRBV12-4 | NA
ASSEVQTHSEQF | TRBJ2-1 | TRBV6-1 | NA
ASSFGGASYEQY | TRBJ2-7 | TRBV7-6 | NA
ASSRRTSGETQY | NA | TRBV6-1 | NA
ASTQGRTNTEAF | TRBJ1-1 | TRBV19 | TRBD1
ASSPNGGGASGEQF | TRBJ2-1 | TRBV7-3 | TRBD2
AGGAGGGEQETQY | TRBJ2-3 | TRBV7-3 | NA
ASSPATQGNEQF | TRBJ2-1 | TRBV11-3 | TRBD1
ASREGTHTDTQY | TRBJ2-3 | TRBV6-1 | NA
ACGVGGGQIQNTQY | TRBJ2-4 | TRBV7-2 | NA
ASSVSGGWGTDIQY | TRBJ2-4 | TRBV27 | NA
ASSILAPDTQY | TRBJ2-3 | TRBV7-3 | NA
ASSLAGVGNEQF | TRBJ2-1 | TRBV7-2 | NA
ASSLGQGLGYT | TRBJ1-2 | TRBV5-6 | TRBD1
ASSLGLAGGWGQY | TRBJ2-5 | TRBV7-2 | TRBD2
ASRRVGGVFQETQY | TRBJ2-5 | TRBV7-2 | NA
ASSSGLATEQY | NA | TRBV7-3 | TRBD2
ASRRAYEQY | NA | TRBV7-2 | NA
SSGENEKLF | TRBJ1-4 | TRBV20-1 | NA
ASSQDVIAQEIQY | TRBJ2-5 | TRBV7-2 | NA
ASSPGLVRGKDTQY | TRBJ2-3 | TRBV5-1 | TRBD2
ASSPSWSGPSYNEQF | TRBJ2-1 | TRBV7-9 | NA
ASSSHGIRTDTQY | TRBJ2-3 | TRBV11-2 | NA
ASSLGLFGGSDTQY | TRBJ2-3 | TRBV7-2 | NA
ASSADSNEQF | TRBJ2-1 | TRBV6-2/TRBV6-3 | NA
ASSLVPGAVDQETQY | TRBJ2-5 | TRBV7-2 | NA
ASSFGYYGTPNTGELF | TRBJ2-2 | TRBV27 | NA
ASSPTNKNIQY | TRBJ2-4 | TRBV18 | NA
ASSLRTSFSYNEQF | TRBJ2-1 | TRBV5-4 | NA
ASSAPGGGGKDTQY | TRBJ2-3 | TRBV7-2 | TRBD2
ASRGTGEFPYEQF | TRBJ2-1 | TRBV6-4 | TRBD1
ASSFQTGGIYEQY | TRBJ2-7 | TRBV12-3/TRBV12-4 | TRBD1
ASSKGPHQTGKAYEQY | TRBJ2-7 | TRBV7-8 | NA
ASSRLSDEQF | NA | TRBV3-1 | NA
ASSDGTQNLAKNIQY | TRBJ2-4 | TRBV6-1 | NA
ASSEWVRETQF | TRBJ2-1 | TRBV25-1 | NA
AISDVAGEFEQF | TRBJ2-1 | TRBV10-3 | TRBD2
ASSQRSDGADTQY | TRBJ2-3 | TRBV4-1 | NA
ASSGYNEQF | TRBJ2-1 | TRBV10-1 | NA
ASSLFRTEQF | TRBJ2-1 | TRBV7-2 | NA
ASSYQGQPNEQF | TRBJ2-1 | TRBV6-5 | NA
SASGGTTTYEQY | NA | TRBV20-1 | NA
ASSLVAGAYNEQF | TRBJ2-1 | TRBV7-9 | TRBD2
ASSLGVQQETQY | TRBJ2-5 | TRBV7-9 | NA
ASSSDPSPEQY | NA | TRBV7-9 | NA
ASSEIVGNTEAF | TRBJ1-1 | TRBV6-1 | NA
ASSPPSGLTDTQY | TRBJ2-3 | TRBV28 | NA
ASTYERGLGTDTQY | TRBJ2-3 | TRBV6-1 | TRBD1